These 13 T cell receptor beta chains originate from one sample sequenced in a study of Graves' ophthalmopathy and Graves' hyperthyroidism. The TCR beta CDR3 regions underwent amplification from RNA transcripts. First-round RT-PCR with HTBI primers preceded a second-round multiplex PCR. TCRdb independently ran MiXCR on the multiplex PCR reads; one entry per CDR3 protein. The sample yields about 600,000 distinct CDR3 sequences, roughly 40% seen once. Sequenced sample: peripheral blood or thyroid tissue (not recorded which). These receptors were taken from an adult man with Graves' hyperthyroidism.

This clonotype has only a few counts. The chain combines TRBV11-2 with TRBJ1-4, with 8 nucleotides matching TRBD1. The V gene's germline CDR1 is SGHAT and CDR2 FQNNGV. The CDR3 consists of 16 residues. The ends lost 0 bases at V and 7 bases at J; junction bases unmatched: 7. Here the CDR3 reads CASSLDPRGRTEKLFF. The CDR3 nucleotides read TGTGCCAGCAGCTTAGATCCCAGGGGGCGCACTGAAAAACTGTTTTTT.

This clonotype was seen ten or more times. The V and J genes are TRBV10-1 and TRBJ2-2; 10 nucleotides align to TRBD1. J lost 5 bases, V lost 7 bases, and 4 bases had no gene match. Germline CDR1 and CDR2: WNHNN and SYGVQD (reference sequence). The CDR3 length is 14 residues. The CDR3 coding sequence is TGCGCCAGCACCCGGGACAGGGGAACCGGGGAGCTGTTTTTT. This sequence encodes CASTRDRGTGELFF.

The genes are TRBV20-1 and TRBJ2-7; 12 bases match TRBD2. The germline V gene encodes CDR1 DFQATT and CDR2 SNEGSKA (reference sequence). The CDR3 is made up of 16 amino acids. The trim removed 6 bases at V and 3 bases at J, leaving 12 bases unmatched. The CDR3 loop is CSATRRLAGAVYEQYF. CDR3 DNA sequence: TGCAGTGCCACCCGCCGACTAGCGGGAGCCGTCTACGAGCAGTACTTC.

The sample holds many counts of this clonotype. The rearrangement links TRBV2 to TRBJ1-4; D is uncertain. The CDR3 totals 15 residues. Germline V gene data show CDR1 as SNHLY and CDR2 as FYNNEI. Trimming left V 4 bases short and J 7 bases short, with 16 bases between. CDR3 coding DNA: TGTGCCAGCAGTGCTAGGAGTCCCCCGGTTGAAAAACTGTTTTTT. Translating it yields CASSARSPPVEKLFF.

The CDR3 coding sequence is TGCAGTGCTAGAGTTGGGACTAGCGGCCCCGGGGAGCTGTTTTTT. Translation gives CSARVGTSGPGELFF. The rearrangement joins TRBV20-1 to TRBJ2-2; 11 bases fit TRBD2. CDR1 is DFQATT and CDR2 is SNEGSKA in the germline V gene (reference sequence). V was pared by 1 base and J by 6 bases, with 4 bases of the junction left unmatched. This CDR3 comprises 15 residues.

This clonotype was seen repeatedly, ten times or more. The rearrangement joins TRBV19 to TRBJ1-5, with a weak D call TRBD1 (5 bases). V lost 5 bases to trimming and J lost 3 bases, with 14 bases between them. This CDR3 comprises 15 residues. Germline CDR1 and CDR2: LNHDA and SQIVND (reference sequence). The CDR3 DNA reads TGTGCCAGTAGTTCCGGACACCCTCTCAATCAGCCCCAGCATTTT. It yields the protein CASSSGHPLNQPQHF.

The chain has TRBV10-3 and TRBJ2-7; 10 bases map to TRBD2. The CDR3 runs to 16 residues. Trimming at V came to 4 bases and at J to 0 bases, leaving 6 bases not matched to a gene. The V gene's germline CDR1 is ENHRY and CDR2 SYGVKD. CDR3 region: CAISASGGPNSYEQYF. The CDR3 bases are TGTGCCATCAGTGCTAGCGGGGGACCCAACTCCTACGAGCAGTACTTC.

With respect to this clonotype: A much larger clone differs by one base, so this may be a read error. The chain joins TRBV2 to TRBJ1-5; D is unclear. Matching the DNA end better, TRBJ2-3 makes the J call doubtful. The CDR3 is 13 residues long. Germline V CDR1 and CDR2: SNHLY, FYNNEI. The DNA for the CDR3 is TGTGCCAGTGTCCCTTCAAGGGATCAGCCCCAGTATTTT. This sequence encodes CASVPSRDQPQYF.

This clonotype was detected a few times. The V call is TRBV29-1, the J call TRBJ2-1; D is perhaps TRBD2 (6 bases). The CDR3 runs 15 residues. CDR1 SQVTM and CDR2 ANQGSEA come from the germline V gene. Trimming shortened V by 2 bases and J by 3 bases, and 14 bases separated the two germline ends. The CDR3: CSVESGRRDYNEQFF. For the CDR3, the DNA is TGCAGCGTTGAATCGGGTCGGAGGGACTACAATGAGCAGTTCTTC.

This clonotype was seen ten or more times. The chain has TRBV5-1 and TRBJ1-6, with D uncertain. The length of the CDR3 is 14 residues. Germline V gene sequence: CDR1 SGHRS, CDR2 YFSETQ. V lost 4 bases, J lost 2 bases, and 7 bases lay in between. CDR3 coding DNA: TGCGCCAGCAGCGGAGGCACCTATAATTCACCCCTCCACTTT. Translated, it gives CASSGGTYNSPLHF.

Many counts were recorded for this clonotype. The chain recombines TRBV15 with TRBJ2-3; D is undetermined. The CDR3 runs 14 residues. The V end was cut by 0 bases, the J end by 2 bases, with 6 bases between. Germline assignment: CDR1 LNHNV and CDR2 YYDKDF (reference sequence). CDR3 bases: TGTGCCACCAGCAGAGATCGTGTCACAGATACGCAGTATTTT. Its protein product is CATSRDRVTDTQYF.

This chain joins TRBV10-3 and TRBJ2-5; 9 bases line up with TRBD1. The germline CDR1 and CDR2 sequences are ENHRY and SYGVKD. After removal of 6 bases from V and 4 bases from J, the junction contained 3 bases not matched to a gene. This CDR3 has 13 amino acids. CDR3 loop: CAIRGQGRETQYF. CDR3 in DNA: TGTGCCATCAGGGGACAGGGCCGAGAGACCCAGTACTTC.

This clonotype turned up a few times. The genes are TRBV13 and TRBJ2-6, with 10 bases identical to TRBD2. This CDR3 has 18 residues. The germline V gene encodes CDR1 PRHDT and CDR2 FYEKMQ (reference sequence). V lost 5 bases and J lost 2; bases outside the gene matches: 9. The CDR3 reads CASSRLLAGVAGANVLTF. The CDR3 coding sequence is TGTGCCAGCAGCAGATTGCTAGCGGGAGTTGCTGGGGCCAACGTCCTGACTTTC.